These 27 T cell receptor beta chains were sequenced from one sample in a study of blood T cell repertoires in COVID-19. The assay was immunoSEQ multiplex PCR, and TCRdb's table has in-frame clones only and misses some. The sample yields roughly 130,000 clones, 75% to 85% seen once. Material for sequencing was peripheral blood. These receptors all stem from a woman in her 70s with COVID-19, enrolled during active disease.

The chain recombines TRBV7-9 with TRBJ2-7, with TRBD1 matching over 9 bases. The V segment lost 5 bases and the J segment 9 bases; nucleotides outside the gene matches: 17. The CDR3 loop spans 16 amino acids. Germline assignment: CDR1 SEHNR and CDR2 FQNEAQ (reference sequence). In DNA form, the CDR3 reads TGTGCCAGCAGCCCCAGAGGACAGGGGATATTTTTGGGGCAGTACTTC. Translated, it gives CASSPRGQGIFLGQYF.

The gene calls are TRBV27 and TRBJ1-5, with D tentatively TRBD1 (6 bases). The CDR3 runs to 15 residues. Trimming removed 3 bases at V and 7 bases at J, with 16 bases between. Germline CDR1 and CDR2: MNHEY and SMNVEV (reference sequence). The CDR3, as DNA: TGTGCCAGCAGTTTCGGAACAGGGATGAACCAGCCCCAGCATTTT. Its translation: CASSFGTGMNQPQHF.

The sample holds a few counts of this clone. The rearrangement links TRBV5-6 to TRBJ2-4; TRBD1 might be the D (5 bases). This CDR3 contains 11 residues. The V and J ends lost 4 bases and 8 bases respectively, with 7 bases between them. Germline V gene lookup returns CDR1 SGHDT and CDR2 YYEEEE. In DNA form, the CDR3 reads TGTGCCAGCAGCCAAGGGGACATTCAGTACTTC. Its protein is CASSQGDIQYF.

CDR3 in amino acids: CSVAGGDQPQHF. The CDR3 coding sequence is TGCAGCGTTGCCGGAGGAGATCAGCCCCAGCATTTT. The chain joins TRBV29-1 to TRBJ1-5; D call uncertain. Trimming shortened V by 4 bases and J by 5 bases, and 9 bases separated the two germline ends. CDR1 and CDR2 from the germline V gene are SQVTM and ANQGSEA. This CDR3 has 12 amino acids.

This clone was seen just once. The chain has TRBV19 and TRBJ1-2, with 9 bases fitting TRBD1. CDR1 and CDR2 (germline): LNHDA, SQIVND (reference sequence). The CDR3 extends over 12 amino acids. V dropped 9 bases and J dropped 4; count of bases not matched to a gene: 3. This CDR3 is CASRQGVYGYTF. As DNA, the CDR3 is TGTGCCAGCAGACAGGGGGTCTATGGCTACACCTTC.

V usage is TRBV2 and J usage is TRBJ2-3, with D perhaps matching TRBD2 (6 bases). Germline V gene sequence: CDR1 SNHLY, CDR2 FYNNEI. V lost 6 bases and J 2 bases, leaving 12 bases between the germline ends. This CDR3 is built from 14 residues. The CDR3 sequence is CASRKTRPTDTQYF. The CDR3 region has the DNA TGTGCCAGCAGAAAGACTAGGCCCACAGATACGCAGTATTTT. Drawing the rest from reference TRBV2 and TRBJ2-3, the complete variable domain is EPEVTQTPSHQVTQMGQEVILRCVPISNHLYFYWYRQILGQKVEFLVSFYNNEISEKSEIFDDQFSVERPDGSNFTLKIRSTKLEDSAMYFCASRKTRPTDTQYFGPGTRLTVL.

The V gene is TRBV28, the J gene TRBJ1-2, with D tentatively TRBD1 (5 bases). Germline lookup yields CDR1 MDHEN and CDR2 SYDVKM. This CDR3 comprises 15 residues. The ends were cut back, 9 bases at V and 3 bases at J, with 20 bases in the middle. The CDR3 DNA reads TGTGCCAGTGGGGGAGGGCAACTCCCTGACTATGGCTACACCTTC. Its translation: CASGGGQLPDYGYTF.

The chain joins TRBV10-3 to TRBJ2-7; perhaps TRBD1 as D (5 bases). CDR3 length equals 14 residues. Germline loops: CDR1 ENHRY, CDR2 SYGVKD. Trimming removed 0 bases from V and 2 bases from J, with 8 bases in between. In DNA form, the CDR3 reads TGTGCCATCAGTGAGTCGAAGGGGACCTACGAGCAGTACTTC. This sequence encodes CAISESKGTYEQYF.

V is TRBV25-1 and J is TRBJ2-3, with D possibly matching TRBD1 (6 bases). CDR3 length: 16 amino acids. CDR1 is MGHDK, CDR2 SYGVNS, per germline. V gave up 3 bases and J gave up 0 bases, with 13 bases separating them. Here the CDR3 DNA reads TGTGCCAGCAGTGACGGACAGACGTCTAGCACAGATACGCAGTATTTT. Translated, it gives CASSDGQTSSTDTQYF.

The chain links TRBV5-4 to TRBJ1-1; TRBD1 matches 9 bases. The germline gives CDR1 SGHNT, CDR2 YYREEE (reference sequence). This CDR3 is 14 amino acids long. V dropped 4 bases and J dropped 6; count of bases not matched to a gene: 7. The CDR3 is CASSRTGEPAEAFF. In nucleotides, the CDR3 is TGTGCCAGCAGCAGGACAGGGGAGCCCGCTGAAGCTTTCTTT.

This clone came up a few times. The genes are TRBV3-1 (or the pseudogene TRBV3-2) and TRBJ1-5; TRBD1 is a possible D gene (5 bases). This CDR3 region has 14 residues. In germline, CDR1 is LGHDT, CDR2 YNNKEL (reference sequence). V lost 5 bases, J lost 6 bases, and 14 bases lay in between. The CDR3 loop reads CASSGGRAIQPQHF. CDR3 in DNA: TGTGCCAGCAGCGGCGGCAGGGCTATTCAGCCCCAGCATTTT.

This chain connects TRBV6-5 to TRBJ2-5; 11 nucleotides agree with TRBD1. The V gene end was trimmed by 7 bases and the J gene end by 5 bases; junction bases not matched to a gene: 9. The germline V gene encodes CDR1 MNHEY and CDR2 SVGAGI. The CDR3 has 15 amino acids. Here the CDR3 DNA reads TGTGCCAGCAAAAGGACAGGGGGCGCCGGGGAGACCCAGTACTTC. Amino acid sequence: CASKRTGGAGETQYF.

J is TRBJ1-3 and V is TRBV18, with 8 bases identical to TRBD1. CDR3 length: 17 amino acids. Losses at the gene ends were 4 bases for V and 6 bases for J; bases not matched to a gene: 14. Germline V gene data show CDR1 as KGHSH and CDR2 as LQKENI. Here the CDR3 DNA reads TGTGCCAGCTCACGAACCGACAGGGGCAGTCCTTCAAACACCATATATTTT. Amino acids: CASSRTDRGSPSNTIYF.

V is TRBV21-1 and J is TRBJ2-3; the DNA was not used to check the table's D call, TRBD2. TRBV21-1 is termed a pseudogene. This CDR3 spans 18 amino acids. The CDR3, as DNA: TGTGCCAGCAGGACCCCGGGAAGAACCTTACCTAGCACAGATACGCAGTATTTT. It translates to CASRTPGRTLPSTDTQYF.

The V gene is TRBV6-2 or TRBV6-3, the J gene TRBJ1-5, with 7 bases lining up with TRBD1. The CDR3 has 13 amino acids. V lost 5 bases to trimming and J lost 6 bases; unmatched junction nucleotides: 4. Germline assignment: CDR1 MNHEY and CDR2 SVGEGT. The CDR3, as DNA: TGTGCCAGCAGTAAGACAGGGACTCAGCCCCAGCATTTT. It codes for CASSKTGTQPQHF.

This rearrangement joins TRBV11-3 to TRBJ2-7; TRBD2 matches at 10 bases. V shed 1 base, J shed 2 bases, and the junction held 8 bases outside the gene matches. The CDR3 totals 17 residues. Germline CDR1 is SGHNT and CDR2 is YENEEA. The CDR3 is CASSLGASGGGAYEQYF. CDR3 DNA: TGTGCCAGCAGCTTAGGCGCTAGCGGGGGCGGCGCCTACGAGCAGTACTTC.

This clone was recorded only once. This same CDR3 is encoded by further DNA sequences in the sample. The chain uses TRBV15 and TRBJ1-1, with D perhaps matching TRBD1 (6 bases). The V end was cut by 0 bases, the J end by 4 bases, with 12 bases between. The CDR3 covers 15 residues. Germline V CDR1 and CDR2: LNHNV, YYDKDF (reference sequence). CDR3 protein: CATSRDQGRGTEAFF. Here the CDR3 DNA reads TGTGCCACCAGCAGAGATCAGGGCAGGGGCACTGAAGCTTTCTTT.

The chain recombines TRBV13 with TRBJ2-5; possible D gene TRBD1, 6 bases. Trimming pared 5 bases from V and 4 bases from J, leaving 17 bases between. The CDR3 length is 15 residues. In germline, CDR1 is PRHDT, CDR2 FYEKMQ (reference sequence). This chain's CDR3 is CASSPPGTKGETQYF. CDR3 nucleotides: TGTGCCAGCAGCCCCCCCGGGACAAAAGGAGAGACCCAGTACTTC.

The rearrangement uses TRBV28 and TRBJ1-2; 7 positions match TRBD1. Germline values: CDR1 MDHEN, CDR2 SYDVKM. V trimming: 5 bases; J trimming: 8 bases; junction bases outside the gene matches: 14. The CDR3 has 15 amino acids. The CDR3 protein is CASSPNRGESGGYTF. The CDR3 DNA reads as TGTGCCAGCAGTCCCAACAGGGGAGAGAGTGGAGGCTACACCTTC.

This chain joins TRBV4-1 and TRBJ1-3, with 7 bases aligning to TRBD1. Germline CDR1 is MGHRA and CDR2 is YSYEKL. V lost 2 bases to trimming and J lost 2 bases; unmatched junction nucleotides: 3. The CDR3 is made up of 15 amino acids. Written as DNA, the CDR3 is TGCGCCAGCAGCCAACCAGGGACAGCTGGAAACACCATATATTTT. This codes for CASSQPGTAGNTIYF.

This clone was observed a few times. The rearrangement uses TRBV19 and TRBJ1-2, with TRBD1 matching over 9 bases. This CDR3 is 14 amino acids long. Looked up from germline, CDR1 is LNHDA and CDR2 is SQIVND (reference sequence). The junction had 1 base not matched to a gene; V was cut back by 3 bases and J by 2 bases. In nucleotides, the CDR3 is TGTGCCAGTAGTATTGGACAGGGGAACTATGGCTACACCTTC. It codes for CASSIGQGNYGYTF.

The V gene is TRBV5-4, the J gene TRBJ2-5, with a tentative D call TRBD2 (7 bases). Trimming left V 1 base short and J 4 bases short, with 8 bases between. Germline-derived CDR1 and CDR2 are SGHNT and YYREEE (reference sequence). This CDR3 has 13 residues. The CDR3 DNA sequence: TGTGCCAGCAGCTTGAGGGGGGGAGAGACCCAGTACTTC. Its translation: CASSLRGGETQYF.

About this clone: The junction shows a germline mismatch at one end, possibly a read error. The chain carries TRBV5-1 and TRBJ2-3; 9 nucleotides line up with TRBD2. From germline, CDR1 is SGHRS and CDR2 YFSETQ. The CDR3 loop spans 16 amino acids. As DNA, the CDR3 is TGCGCCCGCAGCCTGAGGCGGGGCGGGGGGGCGGATACGCAGTATTTT. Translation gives CARSLRRGGGADTQYF. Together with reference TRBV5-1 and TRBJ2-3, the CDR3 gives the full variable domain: KAGVTQTPRYLIKTRGQQVTLSCSPISGHRSVSWYQQTPGQGLQFLFEYFSETQRNKGNFPGRFSGRQFSNSRSEMNVSTLELGDSALYLCARSLRRGGGADTQYFGPGTRLTVL.

CDR3 in DNA: TGTGCCAGCAGTTTAGGCCGTAATTCACCCCTCCACTTT. It encodes CASSLGRNSPLHF. The chain combines TRBV27 with TRBJ1-6; unclear D gene. Germline lookup yields CDR1 MNHEY and CDR2 SMNVEV (reference sequence). This CDR3 is 13 amino acids long. V lost 2 bases to trimming and J lost 6 bases, with 5 bases between them.

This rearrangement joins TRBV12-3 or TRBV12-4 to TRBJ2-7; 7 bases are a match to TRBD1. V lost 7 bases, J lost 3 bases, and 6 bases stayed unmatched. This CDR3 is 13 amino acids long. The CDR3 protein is CASNRGNDYEQYF. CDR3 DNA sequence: TGTGCCAGCAACAGGGGTAACGACTACGAGCAGTACTTC.

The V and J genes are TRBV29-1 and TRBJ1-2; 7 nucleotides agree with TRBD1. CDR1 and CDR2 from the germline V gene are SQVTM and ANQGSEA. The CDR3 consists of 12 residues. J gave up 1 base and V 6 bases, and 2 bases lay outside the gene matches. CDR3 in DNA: TGCAGCGTCCGACAGGGTAACTATGGCTACACCTTC. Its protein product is CSVRQGNYGYTF.

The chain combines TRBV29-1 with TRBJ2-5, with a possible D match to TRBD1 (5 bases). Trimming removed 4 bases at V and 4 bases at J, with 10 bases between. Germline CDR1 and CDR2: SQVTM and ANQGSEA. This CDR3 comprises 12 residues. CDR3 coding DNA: TGCAGCGTTGTGCAGGGCGGAGAGACCCAGTACTTC. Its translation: CSVVQGGETQYF.